These 2 T cell receptor beta chains came from one sample sequenced in a study of T-cell reconstitution after alpha-beta-depleted transplantation in children. The library targeted TCRbeta and was prepared with unique molecular identifiers. TCRdb recomputed calls from the PCR reads with MiXCR, one row per CDR3 protein. The data show around 370,000 distinct CDR3 sequences, 15% to 20% seen once. Sequencing used PBMCs, mostly from graft donor cells, obtained 360 days after TCRalphabeta/CD19-depleted stem cell transplant. These TCRs come from a male patient between 2 and 9 years old who had a stem cell transplant for acute lymphoblastic leukemia, so the T cells may come from the graft donor.

This clonotype has a handful of counts. The chain employs TRBV10-3 and TRBJ1-1, with a weak D call TRBD1 (5 bases). The germline V gene encodes CDR1 ENHRY and CDR2 SYGVKD. Trimming cost V 8 bases and J 8 bases, with 15 bases left between them. The CDR3 contains 12 residues. The CDR3 region is CAIGQGRREAFF. CDR3 coding DNA: TGTGCCATCGGCCAGGGTCGTAGGGAAGCTTTCTTT.

About this clonotype itself: It may be a read error: a sequence one base away is much more abundant. The CDR3 carries no conserved terminal phenylalanine or tryptophan, so it likely arises from a read error. The chain recombines TRBV4-2 with TRBJ1-1; D is ambiguous. The CDR3 is made up of 12 amino acids. Germline V CDR1 and CDR2: LGHNA, YNFKEQ. V gave up 0 bases and J gave up 6 bases, with 5 bases separating them. CDR3 region: CASSQDLAEAFY. The DNA of the CDR3 is TGTGCCAGCAGCCAAGATCTGGCTGAAGCTTTCTAT.